This entry lists 23 T cell receptor beta chains sequenced from one sample in a study of spatial heterogeneity in lung cancer. A single record per CDR3 protein comes from TCRdb applying MiXCR to the 5' RACE reads. The sample holds several thousand distinct CDR3 sequences; under 30% are singletons and the top ten take roughly 5.7%. Time point: blood at routine non-recurrence follow-up after resection. The sequences come from PBMCs, collected at follow-up. The source of these receptors is a male donor with early-stage non-small cell lung cancer.

The chain carries TRBV6-6 and TRBJ2-3; D is ambiguous. The germline gives CDR1 MNHNY, CDR2 SVGAGI (reference sequence). This CDR3 has 14 residues. The V end lost 6 bases, the J end lost 2 bases, and 12 bases lay between the germline ends. CDR3 sequence reads: CASSPITPTDTQYF. In nucleotides, the CDR3 is TGTGCCAGCAGCCCGATAACCCCCACAGATACGCAGTATTTT.

This clonotype counts as medium-sized. The chain joins TRBV10-2 to TRBJ2-7, with TRBD1 as a possible D gene (5 bases). CDR3 size: 11 residues. V was clipped by 7 bases and J by 5 bases, with 9 bases between them. The germline V gene encodes CDR1 WSHSY and CDR2 SAAADI. CDR3 coding DNA: TGCGCCAGCACAGAAGGGGACGAGCAGTACTTC. It yields the protein CASTEGDEQYF.

Judged by abundance, this clonotype is medium-sized (0.01 to 0.1%). The chain links TRBV2 to TRBJ2-7; TRBD2 might be the D (6 bases). Germline V gene sequence: CDR1 SNHLY, CDR2 FYNNEI. The CDR3 runs 15 residues. The V end lost 2 bases, the J end lost 3 bases, and 14 bases lay between the germline ends. DNA for the CDR3: TGTGCCAGCAGTGAACCGGCAGGGAGGCGCTACGAGCAGTACTTC. Its protein product is CASSEPAGRRYEQYF.

Only a few counts were recorded for this clonotype. The rearrangement joins TRBV6-6 to TRBJ2-7; the D is unclear. Deletions cut 4 bases from V and 6 bases from J, with 16 bases between. Germline V gene sequence: CDR1 MNHNY, CDR2 SVGAGI (reference sequence). The CDR3 contains 14 residues. CDR3: CASSSSSAAIEQYF. CDR3 sequence (DNA): TGTGCCAGCAGTTCGTCCTCGGCGGCGATCGAGCAGTACTTC.

V usage is TRBV7-2 and J usage is TRBJ2-2, with 7 bases matching TRBD2. This CDR3 has 18 amino acids. Germline V gene lookup returns CDR1 SGHTA and CDR2 FQGNSA. With V trimmed by 5 bases and J by 1 base, 13 bases remained unmatched. Written as DNA, the CDR3 is TGTGCCAGCAGCCAAACGTCGACTAGCTTCTTGAACACCGGGGAGCTGTTTTTT. It yields the protein CASSQTSTSFLNTGELFF.

By its share, this clonotype is medium-sized. The chain uses TRBV6-5 and TRBJ1-2; weak D call: TRBD1 (5 bases). The V and J ends lost 6 bases and 3 bases respectively, with 17 bases between them. CDR3 length equals 15 residues. Germline V CDR1 and CDR2: MNHEY, SVGAGI. CDR3 sequence reads: CASRQNTGTYYGYTF. In DNA, the CDR3 is TGTGCCAGCAGACAAAATACCGGGACCTACTATGGCTACACCTTC.

This clonotype is medium-sized within its sample. This chain links TRBV12-3 or TRBV12-4 with TRBJ2-3; a possible D gene is TRBD2 (6 bases). The CDR3 extends over 11 amino acids. Trimming pared 8 bases from V and 4 bases from J, leaving 7 bases between. CDR3 DNA sequence: TGTGCCAGCCGGAGGGCAGATACGCAGTATTTT. Translated: CASRRADTQYF.

Regarding this clonotype: The junction departs from the called germline gene at one end, perhaps through a read error. This rearrangement joins TRBV5-1 to TRBJ1-6, with D unresolved. CDR1 and CDR2 (germline): SGHRS, YFSETQ. The CDR3 spans 14 residues. The CDR3 here is CASSLGQENSPLHF. As DNA, the CDR3 is TGTGCCAGCAGCTTGGGCCAAGAAAATTCACCCCTCCACTTT.

V usage is TRBV28 and J usage is TRBJ2-1; D perhaps matches TRBD2 (6 bases). Germline loops: CDR1 MDHEN, CDR2 SYDVKM. V dropped 6 bases and J dropped 3 bases, with 18 bases sitting between them. The length of the CDR3 is 16 residues. CDR3 region: CASSPIRGSGYNEQFF. In DNA form, the CDR3 reads TGTGCCAGCAGCCCAATACGGGGGTCTGGCTACAATGAGCAGTTCTTC.

This clonotype was picked up one time. The chain links TRBV24-1 to TRBJ2-2; D unclear. Germline assignment: CDR1 KGHDR and CDR2 SFDVKD. Trimming took off 6 bases at V and 8 bases at J, with 12 bases between the two ends. The CDR3 covers 13 residues. DNA for the CDR3: TGTGCCACCAGTCCAGATACCCTGGGGGAGCTGTTTTTT. Amino acid sequence: CATSPDTLGELFF.

This clonotype qualifies as medium-sized. The chain recombines TRBV12-3 or TRBV12-4 with TRBJ2-5; D is tentatively TRBD1 or TRBD2 (5 bases each). The CDR3 covers 15 residues. V was clipped by 1 base and J by 3 bases, with 12 bases between them. The CDR3 DNA follows: TGTGCCAGCAGTTTAGGGTTGGGGGTGGAAGAGACCCAGTACTTC. Translation gives CASSLGLGVEETQYF.

The chain employs TRBV6-1 and TRBJ2-1, with 13 bases lining up with TRBD2. The germline CDR1 and CDR2 sequences are MNHNS and SASEGT. Germline trimming cut 1 base from V and 4 bases from J; bases unmatched to any gene: 4. The CDR3 contains 17 residues. This CDR3 is CASSEVTSGGGYNEQFF. CDR3 DNA: TGTGCCAGCAGTGAAGTAACTAGCGGGGGGGGATACAATGAGCAGTTCTTC.

This clonotype is medium-sized in the sample. The chain uses TRBV29-1 and TRBJ2-5, with unresolved D. The V and J ends lost 3 bases and 0 bases respectively, with 11 bases between them. The CDR3 contains 14 residues. In germline, CDR1 is SQVTM, CDR2 ANQGSEA. The CDR3 protein is CSVDGWRDQETQYF. CDR3 in DNA: TGCAGCGTTGATGGATGGAGAGACCAAGAGACCCAGTACTTC.

This clonotype was counted a few times. The V and J genes are TRBV10-3 and TRBJ2-3; TRBD2 matches at 10 bases. V lost 7 bases and J lost 0; bases outside the gene matches: 4. CDR1 is ENHRY and CDR2 is SYGVKD in the germline V gene. This CDR3 spans 15 amino acids. This chain's CDR3 is CAITGTSASTDTQYF. The DNA for the CDR3 is TGTGCCATCACTGGGACTAGCGCTAGCACAGATACGCAGTATTTT.

This clonotype was found a few times. The chain uses TRBV5-1 and TRBJ2-2; D not certain. The CDR3 contains 15 residues. Germline V lookup: CDR1 SGHRS, CDR2 YFSETQ. V was pared by 1 base and J by 3 bases, with 10 bases between. The CDR3 bases are TGCGCCAGCAGCTTGAAGTTGGGTGACACCGGGGAGCTGTTTTTT. It encodes CASSLKLGDTGELFF.

This clonotype is deemed medium-sized (0.01 to 0.1%). V usage is TRBV3-1 and J usage is TRBJ1-1; unclear D gene. Germline-derived CDR1 and CDR2 are LGHDT and YNNKEL (reference sequence). Between the trimmed V and J ends, which lost 1 base and 6 bases, there was a span of 3 bases. The CDR3 is 11 amino acids. The CDR3, as DNA: TGTGCCAGCAGCCAAGTAGCTGAAGCTTTCTTT. It codes for CASSQVAEAFF.

This clonotype was seen only once. The rearrangement uses TRBV29-1 and TRBJ1-2, with 8 bases lining up with TRBD1. Germline V gene data show CDR1 as SQVTM and CDR2 as ANQGSEA. After removal of 5 bases from V and 8 bases from J, the junction contained 4 bases not matched to a gene. The CDR3 length is 11 residues. This chain's CDR3 is CSVNGQGGYTF. CDR3 nucleotide sequence: TGCAGCGTTAACGGACAGGGAGGCTACACCTTC.

The chain carries TRBV12-5 and TRBJ1-5; D is perhaps TRBD1 (6 bases). With 0 bases removed from V and 4 bases from J, the gap between germline ends came to 16 bases. The germline V gene has CDR1 LGHNT and CDR2 FRNRAP. The CDR3 spans 17 residues. The CDR3 DNA reads TGTGCTAGTGGTTTGGTGCCCGGGACATTGGCGAATCAGCCCCAGCATTTT. Encoded protein: CASGLVPGTLANQPQHF.

V is TRBV15 and J is TRBJ2-1; D is unclear. The length of the CDR3 is 14 residues. The germline gives CDR1 LNHNV, CDR2 YYDKDF (reference sequence). Trimming removed 3 bases from V and 0 bases from J, with 6 bases in between. The CDR3 spells CATSRSYSYNEQFF. In DNA form, the CDR3 reads TGTGCCACCAGCAGGTCCTACTCCTACAATGAGCAGTTCTTC.

The chain uses TRBV9 and TRBJ2-2, with D perhaps TRBD2 (5 bases). The CDR3 length is 15 residues. Germline lookup yields CDR1 SGDLS and CDR2 YYNGEE. V lost 0 bases to trimming and J lost 5 bases, with 11 bases between them. This chain's CDR3 is CASSVGGRRTGELFF. The CDR3 DNA follows: TGTGCCAGCAGCGTAGGTGGCAGGAGGACCGGGGAGCTGTTTTTT.

This clonotype ranks as medium-sized (0.01 to 0.1%). The chain links TRBV9 to TRBJ2-5, with TRBD2 as a possible D gene (5 bases). Between the trimmed V and J ends, which lost 0 bases and 8 bases, there was a span of 8 bases. The germline V gene encodes CDR1 SGDLS and CDR2 YYNGEE. This CDR3 comprises 12 residues. The CDR3, as DNA: TGTGCCAGCAGCGTAGGAGAGGGCACCCAGTACTTC. This sequence encodes CASSVGEGTQYF.

There are a few counts of this clonotype. The chain joins TRBV12-3 or TRBV12-4 to TRBJ2-5; D is tentatively TRBD1 or TRBD2 (5 bases each). Trimming pared 8 bases from V and 14 bases from J, leaving 21 bases between. The CDR3 has 12 amino acids. CDR3 protein: CASGGPSGPLYF. The CDR3 DNA follows: TGTGCCAGCGGGGGACCCTCGGGTCCGTTATACTTC.

A few counts support this clonotype. The rearrangement uses TRBV3-1 and TRBJ2-1, with 13 bases lining up with TRBD2. CDR1 and CDR2 from the germline V gene are LGHDT and YNNKEL (reference sequence). Trimming removed 4 bases from V and 9 bases from J; junction bases left unmatched: 6. The CDR3 runs 15 residues. CDR3 region: CASSPGLAGVGEQFF. The CDR3 bases are TGTGCCAGCAGCCCAGGACTAGCGGGAGTAGGTGAGCAGTTCTTC.